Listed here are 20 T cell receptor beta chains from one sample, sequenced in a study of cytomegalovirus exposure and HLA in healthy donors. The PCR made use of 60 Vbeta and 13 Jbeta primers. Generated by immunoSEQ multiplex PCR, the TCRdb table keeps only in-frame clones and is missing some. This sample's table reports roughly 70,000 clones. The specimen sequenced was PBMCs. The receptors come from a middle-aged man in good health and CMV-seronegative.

The CDR3 loop is CSVDAVGYQETQYF. The CDR3 DNA sequence: TGCAGCGTTGACGCGGTCGGGTACCAAGAGACCCAGTACTTC. The chain recombines TRBV29-1 with TRBJ2-5; D remains ambiguous. Between the trimmed V and J ends, which lost 3 bases and 0 bases, there was a span of 11 bases. The germline V gene encodes CDR1 SQVTM and CDR2 ANQGSEA. CDR3 length: 14 residues.

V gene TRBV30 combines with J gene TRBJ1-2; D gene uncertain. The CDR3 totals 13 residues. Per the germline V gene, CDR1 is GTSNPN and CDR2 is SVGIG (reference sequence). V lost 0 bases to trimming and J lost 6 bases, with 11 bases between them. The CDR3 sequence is CAWSVPGTHGYTF. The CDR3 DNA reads TGTGCCTGGAGTGTACCGGGAACCCATGGCTACACCTTC.

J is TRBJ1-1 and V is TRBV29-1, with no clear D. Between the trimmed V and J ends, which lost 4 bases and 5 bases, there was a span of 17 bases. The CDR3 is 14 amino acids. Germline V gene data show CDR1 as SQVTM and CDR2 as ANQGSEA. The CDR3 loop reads CSVVGLLDGTEAFF. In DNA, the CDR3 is TGCAGCGTTGTCGGACTCTTAGATGGAACTGAAGCTTTCTTT.

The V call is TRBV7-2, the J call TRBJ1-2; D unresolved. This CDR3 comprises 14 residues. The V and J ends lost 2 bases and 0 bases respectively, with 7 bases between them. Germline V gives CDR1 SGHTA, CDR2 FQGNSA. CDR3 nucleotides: TGTGCCAGCAGCTTATCGGTCTCTAACTATGGCTACACCTTC. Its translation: CASSLSVSNYGYTF.

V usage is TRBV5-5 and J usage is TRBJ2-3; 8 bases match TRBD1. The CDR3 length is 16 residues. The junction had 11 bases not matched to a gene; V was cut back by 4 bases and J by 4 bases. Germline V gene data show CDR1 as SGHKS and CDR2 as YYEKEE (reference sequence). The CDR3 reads CASSRTGGMSADTQYF. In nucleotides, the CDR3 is TGTGCCAGCAGCCGAACAGGGGGGATGTCAGCAGATACGCAGTATTTT.

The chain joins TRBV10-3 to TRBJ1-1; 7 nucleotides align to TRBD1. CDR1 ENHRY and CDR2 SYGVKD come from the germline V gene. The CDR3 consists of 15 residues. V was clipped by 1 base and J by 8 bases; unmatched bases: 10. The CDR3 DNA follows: TGTGCCATCAGTGAGTACGACAGGGAGATTTCAGAAGCTTTCTTT. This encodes CAISEYDREISEAFF.

The CDR3 loop reads CASRATGTYEQYF. CDR3 coding DNA: TGTGCCAGCCGCGCGACAGGGACCTACGAGCAGTACTTC. The V call is TRBV11-2, the J call TRBJ2-7; 7 nucleotides match TRBD1. V lost 8 bases to trimming and J lost 2 bases; unmatched junction nucleotides: 6. The germline V gene encodes CDR1 SGHAT and CDR2 FQNNGV. The length of the CDR3 is 13 residues. Drawing the rest from reference TRBV11-2 and TRBJ2-7, the complete variable domain is EAGVAQSPRYKIIEKRQSVAFWCNPISGHATLYWYQQILGQGPKLLIQFQNNGVVDDSQLPKDRFSAERLKGVDSTLKIQPAKLEDSAVYLCASRATGTYEQYFGPGTRLTVT.

The CDR3 DNA follows: TGTGCCAGCAGTGCTTACAGGGGAATAGAAAACACCATATATTTT. This sequence encodes CASSAYRGIENTIYF. V and J are TRBV2 and TRBJ1-3, with TRBD1 identical over 7 bases. Unmatched junction bases numbered 9, after V lost 4 bases and J lost 6 bases. The CDR3 has 15 amino acids. Per germline, CDR1 SNHLY and CDR2 FYNNEI.

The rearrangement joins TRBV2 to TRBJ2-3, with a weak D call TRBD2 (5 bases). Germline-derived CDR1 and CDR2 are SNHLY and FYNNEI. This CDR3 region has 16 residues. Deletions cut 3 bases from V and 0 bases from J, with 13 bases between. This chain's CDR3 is CASSERWASSTDTQYF. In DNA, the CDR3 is TGTGCCAGCAGTGAGAGGTGGGCTAGCAGCACAGATACGCAGTATTTT.

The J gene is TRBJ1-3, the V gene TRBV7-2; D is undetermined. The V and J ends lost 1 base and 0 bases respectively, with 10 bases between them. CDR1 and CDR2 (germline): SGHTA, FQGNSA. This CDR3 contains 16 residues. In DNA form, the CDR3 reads TGTGCCAGCAGCTTAGGATATTCCGGCTCTGGAAACACCATATATTTT. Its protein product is CASSLGYSGSGNTIYF.

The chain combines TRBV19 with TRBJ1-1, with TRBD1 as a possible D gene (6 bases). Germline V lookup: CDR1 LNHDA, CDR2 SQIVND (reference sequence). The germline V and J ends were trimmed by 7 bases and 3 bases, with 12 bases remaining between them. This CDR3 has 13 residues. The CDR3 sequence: CASKKQGYTEAFF. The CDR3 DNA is TGTGCCAGTAAGAAACAGGGATACACTGAAGCTTTCTTT.

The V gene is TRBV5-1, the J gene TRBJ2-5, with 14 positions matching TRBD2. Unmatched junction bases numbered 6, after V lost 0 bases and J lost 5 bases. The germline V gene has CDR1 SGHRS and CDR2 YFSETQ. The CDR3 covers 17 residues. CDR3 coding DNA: TGCGCCAGCAGCTTGGATGGACTAGCGGGGGGAAAGGAGACCCAGTACTTC. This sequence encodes CASSLDGLAGGKETQYF.

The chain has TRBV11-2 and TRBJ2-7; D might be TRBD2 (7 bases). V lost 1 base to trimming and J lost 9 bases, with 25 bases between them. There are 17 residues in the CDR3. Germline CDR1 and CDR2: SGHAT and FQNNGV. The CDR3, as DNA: TGTGCCAGCAGCTTAGCACCACAGCAGGGGACTACTTTCGGGCAGTACTTC. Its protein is CASSLAPQQGTTFGQYF.

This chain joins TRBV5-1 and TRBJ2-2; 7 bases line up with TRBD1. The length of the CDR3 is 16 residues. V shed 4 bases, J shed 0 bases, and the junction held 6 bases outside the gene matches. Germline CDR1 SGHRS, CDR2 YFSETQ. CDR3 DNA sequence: TGCGCCAGCAGCCCGGCGACAGGGACGAACACCGGGGAGCTGTTTTTT. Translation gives CASSPATGTNTGELFF.

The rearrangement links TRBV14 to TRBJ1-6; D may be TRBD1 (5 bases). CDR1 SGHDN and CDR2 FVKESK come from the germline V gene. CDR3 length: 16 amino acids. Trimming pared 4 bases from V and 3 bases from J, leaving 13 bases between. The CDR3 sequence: CASSLTTVFYNSPLHF. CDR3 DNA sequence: TGTGCCAGCAGCCTAACGACAGTGTTCTATAATTCACCCCTCCACTTT. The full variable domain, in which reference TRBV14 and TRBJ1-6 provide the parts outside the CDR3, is EAGVTQFPSHSVIEKGQTVTLRCDPISGHDNLYWYRRVMGKEIKFLLHFVKESKQDESGMPNNRFLAERTGGTYSTLKVQPAELEDSGVYFCASSLTTVFYNSPLHFGNGTRLTVT.

CDR3: CASKNRDRLYNEQFF. The CDR3 coding sequence is TGTGCCAGCAAAAATAGGGACAGGCTCTACAATGAGCAGTTCTTC. This sequence joins TRBV7-9 and TRBJ2-1; 8 nucleotides agree with TRBD1. Germline V lookup: CDR1 SEHNR, CDR2 FQNEAQ (reference sequence). V gave up 7 bases and J gave up 3 bases; unmatched junction bases: 8. The CDR3 contains 15 residues.

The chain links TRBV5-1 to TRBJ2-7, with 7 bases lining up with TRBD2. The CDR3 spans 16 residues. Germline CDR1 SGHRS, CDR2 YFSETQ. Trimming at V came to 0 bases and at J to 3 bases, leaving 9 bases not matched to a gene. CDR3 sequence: CASSLGTGRGIYEQYF. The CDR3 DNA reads TGCGCCAGCAGCTTGGGGACGGGGAGGGGTATCTACGAGCAGTACTTC.

The CDR3 here is CASSEGDRGFYTF. The CDR3 region has the DNA TGTGCCAGCAGTGAAGGGGACAGGGGATTCTACACCTTC. The genes are TRBV2 and TRBJ1-2; 10 nucleotides align to TRBD1. The CDR3 spans 13 residues. After removal of 1 base from V and 10 bases from J, the junction contained 3 bases not matched to a gene. Germline V lookup: CDR1 SNHLY, CDR2 FYNNEI.

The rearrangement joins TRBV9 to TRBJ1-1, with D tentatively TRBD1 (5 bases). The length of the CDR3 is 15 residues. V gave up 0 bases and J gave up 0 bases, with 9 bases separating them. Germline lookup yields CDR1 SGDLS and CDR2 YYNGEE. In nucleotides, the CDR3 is TGTGCCAGCAGCGTAGTAAGGGGTCTGAACACTGAAGCTTTCTTT. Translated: CASSVVRGLNTEAFF.

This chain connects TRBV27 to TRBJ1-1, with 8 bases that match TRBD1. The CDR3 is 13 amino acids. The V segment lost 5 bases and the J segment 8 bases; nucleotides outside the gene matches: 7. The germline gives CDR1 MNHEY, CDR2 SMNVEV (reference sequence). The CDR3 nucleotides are TGTGCCAGCAGTGCCGCAGGGGGCTGGGAAGCTTTCTTT. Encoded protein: CASSAAGGWEAFF.